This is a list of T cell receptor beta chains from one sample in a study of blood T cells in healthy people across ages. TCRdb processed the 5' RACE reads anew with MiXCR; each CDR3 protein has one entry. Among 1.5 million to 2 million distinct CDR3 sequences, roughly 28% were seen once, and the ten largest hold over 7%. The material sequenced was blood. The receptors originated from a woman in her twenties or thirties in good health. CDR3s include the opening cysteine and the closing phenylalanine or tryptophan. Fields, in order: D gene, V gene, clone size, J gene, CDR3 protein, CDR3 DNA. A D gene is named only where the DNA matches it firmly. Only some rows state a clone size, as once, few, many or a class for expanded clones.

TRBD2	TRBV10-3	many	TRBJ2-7	CAISEGLVQTYEQYF	TGTGCCATCAGTGAGGGACTAGTCCAGACCTACGAGCAGTACTTC
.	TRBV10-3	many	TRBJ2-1	CAISESQVQGSGFF	TGTGCCATCAGTGAGTCTCAAGTACAGGGATCGGGGTTCTTC
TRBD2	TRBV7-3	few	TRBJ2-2	CASSLTAGGTAGELFF	TGTGCCAGCAGCTTAACGGCGGGGGGAACCGCCGGGGAGCTGTTTTTT
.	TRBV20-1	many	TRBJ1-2	CSAIGGYGYTF	TGCAGTGCTATCGGGGGATATGGCTACACCTTC
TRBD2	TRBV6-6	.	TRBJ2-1	CASSYQDGGKGEQFF	TGTGCCAGCAGTTACCAGGACGGGGGGAAGGGTGAGCAGTTCTTC
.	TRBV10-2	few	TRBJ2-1	CATAASYNEQFF	TGCGCCACCGCTGCGTCATACAATGAGCAGTTCTTC
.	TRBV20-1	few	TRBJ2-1	CSAIPEGNEQFF	TGCAGTGCGATACCTGAGGGGAATGAGCAGTTCTTC
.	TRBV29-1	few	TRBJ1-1	CSVEDRGLPRGTEAFF	TGCAGCGTTGAAGATCGAGGGCTGCCGAGAGGAACTGAAGCTTTCTTT
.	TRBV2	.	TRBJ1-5	CASSEEAGQPQHF	TGTGCCAGCAGTGAAGAGGCAGGTCAGCCCCAGCATTTT
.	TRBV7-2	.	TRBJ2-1	CASNSARADEQFF	TGTGCCAGCAACTCGGCCAGGGCGGATGAGCAGTTCTTC
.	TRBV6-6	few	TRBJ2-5	CASSGRRTEETQYF	TGTGCCAGCAGTGGACGAAGGACTGAAGAGACCCAGTACTTC
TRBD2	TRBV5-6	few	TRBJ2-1	CASSLFAGDAYNEQFF	TGTGCCAGCAGCTTGTTCGCGGGGGACGCCTACAATGAGCAGTTCTTC
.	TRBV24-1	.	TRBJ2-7	CATSDSRGPREQYF	TGTGCCACCAGTGACTCCCGGGGCCCGCGGGAGCAGTACTTC
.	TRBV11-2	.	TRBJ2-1	CVSSFHSGLPNEQFF	TGTGTCAGCAGCTTCCATTCCGGCCTTCCCAATGAGCAGTTCTTC
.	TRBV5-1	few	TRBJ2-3	CASRQNGGRTDTQYF	TGCGCCAGCCGCCAAAACGGGGGGCGCACAGATACGCAGTATTTT
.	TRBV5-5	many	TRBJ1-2	CASSSGRDGYGYTF	TGTGCCAGCAGCTCAGGGAGGGATGGCTATGGCTACACCTTC
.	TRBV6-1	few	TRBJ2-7	CASMRGTTGYEQYF	TGTGCCAGCATGAGGGGGACCACGGGGTACGAGCAGTACTTC
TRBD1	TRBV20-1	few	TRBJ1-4	CSARDPGQGKEKLFF	TGCAGTGCTAGAGATCCGGGACAGGGGAAGGAAAAACTGTTTTTT
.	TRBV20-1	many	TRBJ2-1	CSARRSRNEQFF	TGCAGTGCTAGAAGGTCCCGGAATGAGCAGTTCTTC
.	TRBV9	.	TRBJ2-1	CASSVGVTAPYNEQFF	TGTGCCAGCAGCGTAGGGGTGACAGCCCCCTACAATGAGCAGTTCTTC
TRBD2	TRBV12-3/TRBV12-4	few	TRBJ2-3	CASTVGGSGSDTQYF	TGTGCCAGCACCGTGGGGGGGAGTGGCAGTGATACGCAGTATTTT
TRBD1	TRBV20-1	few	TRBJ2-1	CSAPGQGDAEQFF	TGCAGTGCTCCGGGACAGGGAGACGCTGAGCAGTTCTTC
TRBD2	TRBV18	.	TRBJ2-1	CASSPLKGTSGKNEQFF	TGTGCCAGCTCACCATTAAAGGGGACTAGCGGAAAAAATGAGCAGTTCTTC
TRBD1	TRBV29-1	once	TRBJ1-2	CSALTGVSGYTF	TGCAGCGCCCTGACAGGGGTAAGTGGCTACACCTTC
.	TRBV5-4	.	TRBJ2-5	CASSSAAHQETQYF	TGTGCCAGCAGCTCGGCGGCCCACCAAGAGACCCAGTACTTC
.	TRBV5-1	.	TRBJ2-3	CASSLTQGTDTQYF	TGCGCCAGCAGCTTAACCCAAGGAACCGATACGCAGTATTTT
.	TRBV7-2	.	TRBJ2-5	CASSLDQELTQYF	TGTGCCAGCAGCCTCGACCAGGAATTGACCCAGTACTTC
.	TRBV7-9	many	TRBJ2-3	CASSLGVESTDTQYF	TGTGCCAGCAGCTTAGGTGTGGAAAGCACAGATACGCAGTATTTT
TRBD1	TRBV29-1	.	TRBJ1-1	CSSRGGPGTEAFF	TGCAGCTCCAGGGGGGGGCCTGGCACTGAAGCTTTCTTT
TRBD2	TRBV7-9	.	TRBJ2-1	CASSVSGGGEQFF	TGTGCCAGCAGCGTGAGCGGGGGCGGTGAGCAGTTCTTC
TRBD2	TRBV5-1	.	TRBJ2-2	CASSDPGLAAGELFF	TGCGCCAGCAGTGACCCGGGACTAGCGGCCGGGGAGCTGTTTTTT
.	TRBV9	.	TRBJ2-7	CASSARRDTYEQYF	TGTGCCAGCAGCGCCCGCCGGGACACCTACGAGCAGTACTTC
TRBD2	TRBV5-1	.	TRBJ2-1	CASSLISGGAPNNEQFF	TGCGCCAGCAGCTTGATAAGCGGGGGGGCCCCCAACAATGAGCAGTTCTTC
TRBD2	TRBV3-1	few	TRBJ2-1	CASSQAAGGGNEQFF	TGTGCCAGCAGCCAGGCGGCGGGAGGGGGAAATGAGCAGTTCTTC
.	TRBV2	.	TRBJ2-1	CASNTGSYNEQFF	TGTGCCAGCAACACAGGGAGCTACAATGAGCAGTTCTTC
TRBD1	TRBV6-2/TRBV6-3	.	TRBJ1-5	CASRVQGDQPQHF	TGTGCCAGCCGCGTTCAGGGGGATCAGCCCCAGCATTTT
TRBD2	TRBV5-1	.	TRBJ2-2	CASSLRAGAAGELFF	TGCGCCAGCAGCTTGAGGGCGGGAGCCGCCGGGGAGCTGTTTTTT
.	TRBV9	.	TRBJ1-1	CASSVMGAGTEAFF	TGTGCCAGCAGCGTAATGGGGGCCGGCACCGAAGCTTTCTTT
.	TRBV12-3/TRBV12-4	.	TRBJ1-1	CASRSGGLRGTEAFF	TGTGCCAGCAGGTCTGGAGGGCTCCGGGGCACTGAAGCTTTCTTT
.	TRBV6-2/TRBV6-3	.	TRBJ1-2	CASTTSGEFNGYTF	TGTGCCAGCACCACTTCAGGGGAGTTCAATGGCTACACCTTC
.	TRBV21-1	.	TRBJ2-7	CASSKLRVYEQYF	TGTGCCAGCAGCAAGCTCAGGGTGTACGAGCAGTACTTC
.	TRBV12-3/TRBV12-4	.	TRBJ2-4	CASSLGAGEDKNIQYF	TGTGCCAGCAGTTTGGGGGCGGGAGAAGACAAAAACATTCAGTACTTC